This is a list of T cell receptor beta chains from one sample in a study of post-analysis software for immune sequencing data. A single record per CDR3 protein comes from TCRdb applying MiXCR to the PCR reads. The sample lists some 690,000 distinct CDR3 sequences, 30% occurring once. The specimen was blood. The receptors come from a girl aged 5-17 years with multiple sclerosis. Each CDR3 is given with its conserved first and last residue. Fields, in order: V gene, D gene, clone size, J gene, CDR3 protein, CDR3 DNA. The D gene is left open where the match is weak. Some rows mark clone size as missing; the rest say once, few, many or name a class of expanded clone.

TRBV5-1	TRBD1	few	TRBJ1-1	CASSLTGTGGKTEAFF	TGCGCCAGCAGCCTCACCGGGACAGGGGGTAAGACTGAAGCTTTCTTT
TRBV3-1	.	.	TRBJ2-1	CASTKRQGGHEQFF	TGTGCCAGCACCAAACGGCAGGGGGGGCATGAGCAGTTCTTC
TRBV6-1	.	.	TRBJ2-4	CASSEEGGVLGEQYF	TGTGCCAGCAGTGAAGAGGGTGGGGTCTTGGGGGAGCAGTACTTC
TRBV3-1	.	few	TRBJ2-7	CASSQGRGTYEQYF	TGTGCCAGCAGCCAAGGGCGTGGGACCTACGAGCAGTACTTC
TRBV6-2/TRBV6-3	TRBD1	.	TRBJ2-4	CASRRTGTAKNIQYF	TGTGCCAGCAGGCGAACCGGGACAGCTAAAAACATTCAGTACTTC
TRBV6-2/TRBV6-3	.	few	TRBJ2-1	CASNSYETYNEQFF	TGTGCCAGCAATAGCTATGAAACCTACAATGAGCAGTTCTTC
TRBV20-1	.	.	TRBJ2-3	CSARDMTRAHTQYF	TGCAGTGCTAGAGATATGACTCGCGCGCATACGCAGTATTTT
TRBV24-1	.	.	TRBJ2-3	CATGSRGSVTDTQYF	TGTGCCACCGGATCGAGGGGTTCTGTCACAGATACGCAGTATTTT
TRBV19	.	.	TRBJ1-5	CASSDSGSWNQPQHF	TGTGCCAGTAGCGATTCAGGGTCATGGAATCAGCCCCAGCATTTT
TRBV28	.	once	TRBJ2-7	CTSSAAGYSYEQYF	TGTACCAGCAGTGCCGCGGGATACTCCTACGAGCAGTACTTC
TRBV12-3/TRBV12-4	.	few	TRBJ2-3	CASSLWTSRRKDTQYF	TGTGCCAGCAGTTTATGGACCAGTAGGCGTAAAGATACGCAGTATTTT
TRBV4-3	.	.	TRBJ2-5	CASSQDRKGTKETQYF	TGCGCCAGCAGCCAAGATCGTAAGGGGACGAAAGAGACCCAGTACTTC
TRBV5-6	TRBD1	.	TRBJ1-1	CASSPPTGYGTEAFF	TGTGCCAGCAGCCCCCCGACAGGGTACGGCACTGAAGCTTTCTTT
TRBV5-1	TRBD2	.	TRBJ2-7	CASSFTDTGGGTYEQYF	TGCGCCAGCAGCTTCACAGATACGGGAGGTGGAACCTACGAGCAGTACTTC
TRBV20-1	.	once	TRBJ2-1	CSASEGRPYNEQFF	TGCAGTGCTAGTGAGGGTAGGCCCTACAATGAGCAGTTCTTC
TRBV20-1	.	.	TRBJ1-6	CSARDNGGSGSPLHF	TGCAGTGCTAGAGATAATGGAGGGTCGGGTTCACCCCTCCACTTT
TRBV5-5	TRBD2	.	TRBJ2-1	CASSLGSGGGGARNEQFF	TGTGCCAGCAGCTTAGGTTCTGGTGGCGGGGGGGCAAGAAATGAGCAGTTCTTC
TRBV20-1	TRBD1	.	TRBJ2-7	CSGARDSAYEQYF	TGCAGTGGGGCTAGGGACAGCGCCTACGAGCAGTACTTC
TRBV18	TRBD1	.	TRBJ2-7	CASSPIGAGTGAFYEQYF	TGTGCCAGCTCACCAATTGGGGCCGGGACAGGGGCATTCTACGAGCAGTACTTC
TRBV6-6	TRBD1	.	TRBJ1-5	CASSYSRDRGGNQPQHF	TGTGCCAGCAGTTACTCGCGGGACAGAGGAGGCAATCAGCCCCAGCATTTT
TRBV20-1	TRBD2	.	TRBJ2-1	CSASGFGGGRNEQFF	TGCAGTGCTTCCGGTTTCGGGGGGGGCCGCAATGAGCAGTTCTTC
TRBV20-1	.	few	TRBJ1-6	CSASDRGWESPLHF	TGCAGTGCTAGTGATCGGGGGTGGGAATCACCCCTCCACTTT
TRBV29-1	.	.	TRBJ2-5	CSVGLQETQYF	TGCAGCGTCGGCCTCCAAGAGACCCAGTACTTC
TRBV20-1	.	.	TRBJ1-2	CSAWKVRQGYGYTF	TGCAGTGCGTGGAAGGTACGGCAGGGCTATGGCTACACCTTC
TRBV7-2	TRBD2	.	TRBJ2-7	CASSSRGGRYSYEQYF	TGTGCCAGCAGCTCACGGGGGGGCCGCTACTCCTACGAGCAGTACTTC
TRBV6-5	TRBD2	.	TRBJ2-5	CANRPTGTSVRQTQYF	TGTGCCAACAGACCTACCGGGACTAGCGTCCGACAGACCCAGTACTTC
TRBV5-6	TRBD1	few	TRBJ1-5	CASSTPTGVSNQPQHF	TGTGCCAGCAGCACCCCGACAGGGGTGAGCAATCAGCCCCAGCATTTT
TRBV29-1	.	.	TRBJ2-5	CTTGWGETQYF	TGCACGACGGGCTGGGGAGAGACCCAGTACTTC
TRBV7-9	.	few	TRBJ2-3	CASSLDVGVTDTQYF	TGTGCCAGCAGCTTAGATGTGGGGGTCACAGATACGCAGTATTTT
TRBV27	.	many	TRBJ2-1	CASSFRQYPQDEQFF	TGTGCCAGCAGTTTTCGGCAGTACCCCCAGGATGAGCAGTTCTTC
TRBV6-4	.	few	TRBJ2-3	CASSALSTTSTDTQYF	TGTGCCAGCAGTGCTCTATCGACGACTAGCACAGATACGCAGTATTTT
TRBV10-3	.	.	TRBJ2-3	CAISAEADTQYF	TGTGCCATCTCGGCCGAGGCAGATACGCAGTATTTT
TRBV6-1	TRBD1	many	TRBJ2-6	CASEGQGASGANVLTF	TGTGCCAGCGAGGGACAGGGGGCCTCTGGGGCCAACGTCCTGACTTTC
TRBV20-1	TRBD1	few	TRBJ1-2	CSAPTGFNYGYTF	TGCAGTGCCCCGACAGGGTTCAACTATGGCTACACCTTC
TRBV20-1	.	.	TRBJ1-2	CSARASDSDYGYTF	TGCAGTGCTAGAGCGTCGGACAGCGATTATGGCTACACCTTC
TRBV14	TRBD1	.	TRBJ2-7	CASSQASNRDREYEQYF	TGTGCCAGCAGCCAGGCCTCGAACCGGGACAGGGAATACGAGCAGTACTTC
TRBV10-3	TRBD1	.	TRBJ2-7	CAISERGTGLIRGEQYF	TGTGCCATCAGTGAGCGGGGGACAGGCCTTATTCGGGGCGAGCAGTACTTC
TRBV12-3/TRBV12-4	.	.	TRBJ2-1	CASSRSGAQYNEQFF	TGTGCCAGCAGCCGGTCCGGGGCGCAATACAATGAGCAGTTCTTC
TRBV20-1	.	few	TRBJ2-7	CSAGHSYNEQYF	TGCAGTGCAGGACACTCCTACAATGAGCAGTACTTC
TRBV29-1	.	many	TRBJ2-5	CSVGTGETQYF	TGCAGCGTGGGGACGGGAGAGACCCAGTACTTC
TRBV20-1	TRBD2	.	TRBJ2-5	CSATPLQQTLAGGPRETQYF	TGCAGTGCTACCCCACTACAGCAGACTTTAGCGGGAGGGCCCCGGGAGACCCAGTACTTC